This is a list of T cell receptor beta chains from one sample in a study of cytomegalovirus exposure and HLA in healthy donors. Here immunoSEQ multiplex PCR was the method, and the copy in TCRdb shows in-frame clones only, minus some. Counted here are 190,000 or so clones, around 83% occurring once; the ten biggest clones make up 1.6%. Material: PBMCs. The receptors derive from a man in his forties or fifties in good health and CMV-seronegative. CDR3s include the opening cysteine and the closing phenylalanine or tryptophan. D genes are given only for firm matches. Some rows mark clone size as missing; the rest say once, few, many or name a class of expanded clone.

cdr3_length | j_call | v_call | d_call | clone_size | cdr3_aa | cdr3_nt
17 | TRBJ2-3 | TRBV7-9 | TRBD2 | once | CASSLQTSGGSTDTQYF | TGTGCCAGCAGCCTCCAAACTAGCGGGGGTAGCACAGATACGCAGTATTTT
14 | TRBJ2-2 | TRBV9 | TRBD2 | . | CASSVADSGGSVFF | TGTGCCAGCAGCGTAGCGGATAGCGGGGGATCCGTGTTTTTT
14 | TRBJ2-1 | TRBV6-1 | . | . | CASSEGRPRSEQFF | TGTGCCAGCAGTGAAGGGCGGCCAAGGAGTGAGCAGTTCTTC
13 | TRBJ1-5 | TRBV28 | . | . | CAIDRQTNQPQHF | TGTGCCATAGACCGACAGACTAATCAGCCCCAGCATTTT
17 | TRBJ2-3 | TRBV4-2 | TRBD2 | . | CASSQGGRRDFTDTQYF | TGTGCCAGCAGCCAGGGGGGGAGAAGGGACTTCACAGATACGCAGTATTTT
14 | TRBJ1-3 | TRBV30 | . | . | CAWRVPGTGNTIYF | TGTGCCTGGAGGGTGCCAGGGACTGGAAACACCATATATTTT
12 | TRBJ1-6 | TRBV7-9 | . | . | CASKGEGSPLHF | TGTGCCAGCAAGGGGGAGGGTTCACCCCTCCACTTT
16 | TRBJ2-3 | TRBV11-3 | TRBD2 | . | CASSLRAGLATDTQYF | TGTGCCAGCAGCTTAAGGGCAGGACTAGCCACAGATACGCAGTATTTT
14 | TRBJ2-7 | TRBV18 | . | . | CASSPQQGLDEQYF | TGTGCCAGCTCACCTCAGCAGGGATTAGACGAGCAGTACTTC
16 | TRBJ2-1 | TRBV19 | TRBD2 | once | CASTLLAGGSYNEQFF | TGTGCCAGTACCTTACTAGCGGGAGGATCCTACAATGAGCAGTTCTTC
16 | TRBJ2-1 | TRBV7-8 | . | . | CASSPSRGYNFNEQFF | TGTGCCAGCAGCCCGAGCCGGGGTTACAATTTCAATGAGCAGTTCTTC
17 | TRBJ1-2 | TRBV4-1 | TRBD1 | once | CASSHGRDRVSFYGYTF | TGCGCCAGCAGCCATGGCCGGGACAGGGTATCCTTCTATGGCTACACCTTC